The rows below give T cell receptor beta chains drawn from one sample of a study of T cells in narcolepsy. Sequenced by immunoSEQ multiplex PCR; TCRdb stores in-frame clones only, minus some. The sample yields under 25,000 clones, 80% to 90% seen once. Sample: CD45RA- memory CD4+ T cells from PBMCs. The receptors derive from a human donor with narcolepsy. Both conserved end residues are part of each CDR3. Each record gives: V gene, CDR3 length, clone size, D gene, J gene, CDR3 DNA, CDR3 protein. D genes are given only for firm matches. A row's size may be missing; if present it is once, few, many or a size class.

v_call: TRBV5-8
cdr3_length: 13
clone_size: .
d_call: TRBD1
j_call: TRBJ1-5
cdr3_nt: TGTGCCACGCGGGGACAGCCTAATCAGCCCCAGCATTTT
cdr3_aa: CATRGQPNQPQHF

v_call: TRBV7-9
cdr3_length: 15
clone_size: .
d_call: .
j_call: TRBJ1-2
cdr3_nt: TGTGCCAGCAGCTTAGCCGAGGAGCCTGGCGATGGCTACACCTTC
cdr3_aa: CASSLAEEPGDGYTF

v_call: TRBV14
cdr3_length: 18
clone_size: .
d_call: TRBD1
j_call: TRBJ2-2
cdr3_nt: TGTGCCAGCAGCCCCGCCCAGGGGGCCCTCGTCCTTACCGGGGAGCTGTTTTTT
cdr3_aa: CASSPAQGALVLTGELFF

v_call: TRBV27
cdr3_length: 17
clone_size: .
d_call: .
j_call: TRBJ2-3
cdr3_nt: TGTGCCAGCAGTCGACGATTAGGGGGGAGAGGCACAGATACGCAGTATTTT
cdr3_aa: CASSRRLGGRGTDTQYF

v_call: TRBV7-9
cdr3_length: 11
clone_size: .
d_call: .
j_call: TRBJ2-5
cdr3_nt: TGTGCCAGCAGCTTGACCGGGACACCCTACTTC
cdr3_aa: CASSLTGTPYF

v_call: TRBV19
cdr3_length: 13
clone_size: once
d_call: .
j_call: TRBJ1-2
cdr3_nt: TGTGCCAGTAGCCCCACTTGGCCTTCGGGCTACACCTTC
cdr3_aa: CASSPTWPSGYTF

v_call: TRBV5-8
cdr3_length: 14
clone_size: few
d_call: .
j_call: TRBJ1-5
cdr3_nt: TGTGCCAGCACGACTTTCAAGATCGGGCAGCCCCAGCATTTT
cdr3_aa: CASTTFKIGQPQHF

v_call: TRBV7-2
cdr3_length: 15
clone_size: .
d_call: .
j_call: TRBJ1-2
cdr3_nt: TGTGCCAGCAGCCCTAAGTCGGATCCAACCTATGGCTACACCTTC
cdr3_aa: CASSPKSDPTYGYTF

v_call: TRBV2
cdr3_length: 14
clone_size: .
d_call: .
j_call: TRBJ2-1
cdr3_nt: TGTGCCAGCAGTACGGGAGTGGGGTACAATGAGCAGTTCTTC
cdr3_aa: CASSTGVGYNEQFF

v_call: TRBV19
cdr3_length: 16
clone_size: .
d_call: .
j_call: TRBJ2-1
cdr3_nt: TGTGCCAGTAGTGGGGCGGGGCAACCCCCCTACAATGAGCAGTTCTTC
cdr3_aa: CASSGAGQPPYNEQFF

v_call: TRBV27
cdr3_length: 15
clone_size: .
d_call: .
j_call: TRBJ2-1
cdr3_nt: TGTGCCAGCAGTACGGGAGACGGCTCCTACAATGAGCAGTTCTTC
cdr3_aa: CASSTGDGSYNEQFF

v_call: TRBV25-1
cdr3_length: 15
clone_size: .
d_call: TRBD2
j_call: TRBJ2-7
cdr3_nt: TGTGCCAGCAGGGATAGCGGGGTACACCCCTACGAGCAGTACTTC
cdr3_aa: CASRDSGVHPYEQYF

v_call: TRBV7-9
cdr3_length: 16
clone_size: .
d_call: .
j_call: TRBJ2-7
cdr3_nt: TGTGCCAGCAGCTTAATGGGCGGGACCATAAACTACGAGCAGTACTTC
cdr3_aa: CASSLMGGTINYEQYF

v_call: TRBV28
cdr3_length: 18
clone_size: .
d_call: TRBD2
j_call: TRBJ2-2
cdr3_nt: TGTGCCAGCAGCACCACGGGGATAGCGGGAGGGTGGACCGGGGAGCTGTTTTTT
cdr3_aa: CASSTTGIAGGWTGELFF

v_call: TRBV29-1
cdr3_length: 14
clone_size: .
d_call: .
j_call: TRBJ2-5
cdr3_nt: TGCAGCGTTGAGGTTACGTGGTCCGGGGAGACCCAGTACTTC
cdr3_aa: CSVEVTWSGETQYF

v_call: TRBV6-5
cdr3_length: 13
clone_size: .
d_call: TRBD1
j_call: TRBJ2-7
cdr3_nt: TGTGCCAGCAGTCGGGACAGGGATCCCGAGCAGTACTTC
cdr3_aa: CASSRDRDPEQYF

v_call: TRBV29-1
cdr3_length: 12
clone_size: .
d_call: .
j_call: TRBJ2-7
cdr3_nt: TGCAGCGTGAAAGCGGCTAGCTACGAGCAGTACTTC
cdr3_aa: CSVKAASYEQYF

v_call: TRBV29-1
cdr3_length: 13
clone_size: .
d_call: .
j_call: TRBJ2-7
cdr3_nt: TGCAGCGTTGAGTCAGGGTTCTCCTACGAGCAGTACTTC
cdr3_aa: CSVESGFSYEQYF

v_call: TRBV23-1
cdr3_length: 9
clone_size: .
d_call: .
j_call: TRBJ1-1
cdr3_nt: TGCGCCAGTGCCAGGGAAGCTTTCTTT
cdr3_aa: CASAREAFF

v_call: TRBV7-9
cdr3_length: 15
clone_size: .
d_call: TRBD1
j_call: TRBJ1-4
cdr3_nt: TGTGCCAGCAGCCCGGGACAGGGGGCGGATGAAAAACTGTTTTTT
cdr3_aa: CASSPGQGADEKLFF

v_call: TRBV7-9
cdr3_length: 17
clone_size: .
d_call: TRBD1
j_call: TRBJ2-3
cdr3_nt: TGTGCCAGCAGCTTAGAAAGGGGGCATCGGGCGACAGATACGCAGTATTTT
cdr3_aa: CASSLERGHRATDTQYF

v_call: TRBV6-1
cdr3_length: 14
clone_size: .
d_call: TRBD1
j_call: TRBJ2-7
cdr3_nt: TGTGCCAGCAGTAGACTAACCAGGGGGCCCGAGCAGTACTTC
cdr3_aa: CASSRLTRGPEQYF

v_call: TRBV6-1
cdr3_length: 14
clone_size: .
d_call: TRBD2
j_call: TRBJ2-1
cdr3_nt: TGTGCCACTAAGGCTAGCGGAATTTACAATGAGCAGTTCTTC
cdr3_aa: CATKASGIYNEQFF

v_call: TRBV5-1
cdr3_length: 14
clone_size: .
d_call: .
j_call: TRBJ2-3
cdr3_nt: TGCGCCAGCAGCGAGGACTTCTACACAGATACGCAGTATTTT
cdr3_aa: CASSEDFYTDTQYF

v_call: TRBV6-5
cdr3_length: 12
clone_size: .
d_call: .
j_call: TRBJ2-2
cdr3_nt: TGTGCCAGCAGTTCCGGGGCCGGGGAGCTGTTTTTT
cdr3_aa: CASSSGAGELFF

v_call: TRBV15
cdr3_length: 12
clone_size: .
d_call: .
j_call: TRBJ1-3
cdr3_nt: TGTGCCACCAGTAGGGCCGAAAACACCATATATTTT
cdr3_aa: CATSRAENTIYF

v_call: TRBV7-2
cdr3_length: 15
clone_size: .
d_call: TRBD1
j_call: TRBJ2-3
cdr3_nt: TGTGCCAGCAGCATGGGACAGGGGGCTGCAGATACGCAGTATTTT
cdr3_aa: CASSMGQGAADTQYF

v_call: TRBV7-2
cdr3_length: 12
clone_size: .
d_call: .
j_call: TRBJ2-1
cdr3_nt: TGTGCCAGCAGCGCCAGTTACAATGAGCAGTTCTTC
cdr3_aa: CASSASYNEQFF

v_call: TRBV28
cdr3_length: 14
clone_size: .
d_call: .
j_call: TRBJ2-7
cdr3_nt: TGTGCCAGCAGCGTTAGGGAGGTAAGGAACGAGCAGTACTTC
cdr3_aa: CASSVREVRNEQYF

v_call: TRBV11-2
cdr3_length: 16
clone_size: once
d_call: .
j_call: TRBJ2-5
cdr3_nt: TGTGCCAGCAGCCCACCCTTAAGAGGGAAGAAAGAGACCCAGTACTTC
cdr3_aa: CASSPPLRGKKETQYF

v_call: TRBV9
cdr3_length: 16
clone_size: .
d_call: .
j_call: TRBJ1-4
cdr3_nt: TGTGCCAGCAGCTTCCTGGCCGGGGGAACTAATGAAAAACTGTTTTTT
cdr3_aa: CASSFLAGGTNEKLFF

v_call: TRBV29-1
cdr3_length: 15
clone_size: .
d_call: .
j_call: TRBJ2-3
cdr3_nt: TGCAGCGTTGGAGCAGGGAGAGGTACCCCAGATACGCAGTATTTT
cdr3_aa: CSVGAGRGTPDTQYF

v_call: TRBV5-1
cdr3_length: 17
clone_size: .
d_call: TRBD2
j_call: TRBJ2-1
cdr3_nt: TGCGCCAGCAGCTGGACTAGCGGGAGGGCGGGATACAATGAGCAGTTCTTC
cdr3_aa: CASSWTSGRAGYNEQFF

v_call: TRBV28
cdr3_length: 14
clone_size: .
d_call: .
j_call: TRBJ1-5
cdr3_nt: TGTGCCAGCAGTTTGTGGGAGGGCAATCAGCCCCAGCATTTT
cdr3_aa: CASSLWEGNQPQHF

v_call: TRBV5-1
cdr3_length: 14
clone_size: .
d_call: .
j_call: TRBJ1-2
cdr3_nt: TGCGCCAGCAGCTTGGACCCCCGGGACTTCGGCTACACCTTC
cdr3_aa: CASSLDPRDFGYTF

v_call: TRBV6-6
cdr3_length: 15
clone_size: .
d_call: TRBD2
j_call: TRBJ2-1
cdr3_nt: TGTGCCAGCAGCCCAACTAGCGGGAGTACCCATGAGCAGTTCTTC
cdr3_aa: CASSPTSGSTHEQFF

v_call: TRBV7-9
cdr3_length: 15
clone_size: .
d_call: TRBD1
j_call: TRBJ1-1
cdr3_nt: TGTGCCAGCAGCGAACGACAGGGGACGAACACTGAAGCTTTCTTT
cdr3_aa: CASSERQGTNTEAFF

v_call: TRBV15
cdr3_length: 14
clone_size: .
d_call: .
j_call: TRBJ1-3
cdr3_nt: TGTGCCACCAGCAGGATTGAGGAAGGAAACACCATATATTTT
cdr3_aa: CATSRIEEGNTIYF

v_call: TRBV11-2
cdr3_length: 16
clone_size: few
d_call: .
j_call: TRBJ1-4
cdr3_nt: TGTGCCAGCAGCTTAGATCTTGGCAGGGACGAAGAAAAACTGTTTTTT
cdr3_aa: CASSLDLGRDEEKLFF

v_call: TRBV18
cdr3_length: 15
clone_size: .
d_call: .
j_call: TRBJ1-2
cdr3_nt: TGTGCCAGCTCACCACGTGAGGGCGGCGGGGGTGGCTACACCTTC
cdr3_aa: CASSPREGGGGGYTF

v_call: TRBV9
cdr3_length: 18
clone_size: .
d_call: TRBD2
j_call: TRBJ2-7
cdr3_nt: TGTGCCAGCAGCGGCGGACTAGCGGGAGGGGGGGAAACCTACGAGCAGTACTTC
cdr3_aa: CASSGGLAGGGETYEQYF

v_call: TRBV6-6
cdr3_length: 15
clone_size: .
d_call: .
j_call: TRBJ2-7
cdr3_nt: TGTGCCAGCAGTGCCCGGACTCAAAGTAGGTACGAGCAGTACTTC
cdr3_aa: CASSARTQSRYEQYF

v_call: TRBV2
cdr3_length: 17
clone_size: .
d_call: .
j_call: TRBJ1-4
cdr3_nt: TGTGCCAGCCGTGATACGGGACACCTTTCAACTAATGAAAAACTGTTTTTT
cdr3_aa: CASRDTGHLSTNEKLFF

v_call: TRBV10-3
cdr3_length: 16
clone_size: .
d_call: .
j_call: TRBJ2-1
cdr3_nt: TGTGCCATCAGTGAGAGTGGGGGAAGGGGCCTAGGTGAGCAGTTCTTC
cdr3_aa: CAISESGGRGLGEQFF

v_call: TRBV7-7
cdr3_length: 14
clone_size: .
d_call: .
j_call: TRBJ2-5
cdr3_nt: TGTGCCAGCAGCCTTGGACGGTTCCAAGAGACCCAGTACTTC
cdr3_aa: CASSLGRFQETQYF

v_call: TRBV7-2
cdr3_length: 16
clone_size: .
d_call: .
j_call: TRBJ2-5
cdr3_nt: TGTGCCAGCAGCTCTGAGAGGGACTTAAGAGGAGAGACCCAGTACTTC
cdr3_aa: CASSSERDLRGETQYF

v_call: TRBV7-8
cdr3_length: 14
clone_size: once
d_call: .
j_call: TRBJ2-5
cdr3_nt: TGTGCCAGCAGCCCCCGGACAGTAACTGAGACCCAGTACTTC
cdr3_aa: CASSPRTVTETQYF

v_call: TRBV27
cdr3_length: 15
clone_size: once
d_call: .
j_call: TRBJ1-4
cdr3_nt: TGTGCCAGCAGTTCAATCCAGGGGAGTAGGGAAAAACTGTTTTTT
cdr3_aa: CASSSIQGSREKLFF